This T cell receptor (beta chain) was documented in a study of cytomegalovirus exposure and HLA in healthy donors. Trimming stripped 0 bases from V and 0 bases from J, with 13 bases between. The CDR3 spans 16 residues. The germline V gene encodes CDR1 SGDLS and CDR2 YYNGEE. PCR amplification relied on 60 Vbeta primers (plus 13 Jbeta primers). Profiling relied on immunoSEQ multiplex PCR, and the TCRdb table lists in-frame clones only, not all of them. The sample holds about 160,000 clones, approximately 79% seen once. The sequence was collected from a man aged 55-75 years in good health and CMV-seronegative. Sequencing was done on a sample of PBMCs. The V gene is TRBV9, the J gene TRBJ2-7; D not resolved. CDR3 region: CASSVVSEEISYEQYF. The CDR3 coding sequence is TGTGCCAGCAGCGTAGTGTCTGAGGAAATCTCCTACGAGCAGTACTTC.